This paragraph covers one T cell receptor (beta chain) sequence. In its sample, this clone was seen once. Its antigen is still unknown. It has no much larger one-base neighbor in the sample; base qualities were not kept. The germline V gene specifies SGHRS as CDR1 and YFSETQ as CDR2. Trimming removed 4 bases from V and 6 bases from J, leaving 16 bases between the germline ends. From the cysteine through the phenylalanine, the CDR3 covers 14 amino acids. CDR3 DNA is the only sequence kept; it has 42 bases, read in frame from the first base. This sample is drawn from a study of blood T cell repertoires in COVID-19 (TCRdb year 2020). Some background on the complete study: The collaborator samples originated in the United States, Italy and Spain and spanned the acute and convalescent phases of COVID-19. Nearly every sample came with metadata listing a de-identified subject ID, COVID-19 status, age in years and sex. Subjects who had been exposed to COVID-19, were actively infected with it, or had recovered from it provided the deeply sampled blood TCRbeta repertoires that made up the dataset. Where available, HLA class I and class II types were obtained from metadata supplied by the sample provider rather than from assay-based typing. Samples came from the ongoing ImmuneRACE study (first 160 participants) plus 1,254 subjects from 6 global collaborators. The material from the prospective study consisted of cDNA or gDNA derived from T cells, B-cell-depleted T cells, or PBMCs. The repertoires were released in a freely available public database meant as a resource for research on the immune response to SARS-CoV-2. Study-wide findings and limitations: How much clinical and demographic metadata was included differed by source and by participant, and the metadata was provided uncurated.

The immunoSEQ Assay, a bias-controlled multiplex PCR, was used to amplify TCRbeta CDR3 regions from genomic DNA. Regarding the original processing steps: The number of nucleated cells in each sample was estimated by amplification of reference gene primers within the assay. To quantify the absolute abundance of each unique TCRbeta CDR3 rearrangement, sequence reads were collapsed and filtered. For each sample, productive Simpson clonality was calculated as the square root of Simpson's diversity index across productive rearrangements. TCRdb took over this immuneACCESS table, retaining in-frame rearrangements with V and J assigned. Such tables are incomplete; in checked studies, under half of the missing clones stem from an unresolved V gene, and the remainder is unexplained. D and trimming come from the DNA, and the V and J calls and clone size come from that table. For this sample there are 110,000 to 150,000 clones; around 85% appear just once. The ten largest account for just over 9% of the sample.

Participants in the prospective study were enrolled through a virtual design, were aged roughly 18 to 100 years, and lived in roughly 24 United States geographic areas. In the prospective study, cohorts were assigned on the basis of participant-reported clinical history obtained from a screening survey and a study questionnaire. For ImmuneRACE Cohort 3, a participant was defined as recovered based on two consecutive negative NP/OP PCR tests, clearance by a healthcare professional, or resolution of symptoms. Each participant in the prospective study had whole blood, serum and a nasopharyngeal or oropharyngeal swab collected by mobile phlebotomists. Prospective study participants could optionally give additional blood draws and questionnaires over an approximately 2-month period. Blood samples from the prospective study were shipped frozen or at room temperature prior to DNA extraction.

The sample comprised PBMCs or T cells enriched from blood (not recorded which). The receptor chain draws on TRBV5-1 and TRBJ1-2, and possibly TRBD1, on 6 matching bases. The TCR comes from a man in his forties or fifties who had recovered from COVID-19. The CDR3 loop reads CASSRPGTPDGYTF. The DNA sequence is TGCGCCAGCAGCCGGCCCGGGACACCAGATGGCTACACCTTC.